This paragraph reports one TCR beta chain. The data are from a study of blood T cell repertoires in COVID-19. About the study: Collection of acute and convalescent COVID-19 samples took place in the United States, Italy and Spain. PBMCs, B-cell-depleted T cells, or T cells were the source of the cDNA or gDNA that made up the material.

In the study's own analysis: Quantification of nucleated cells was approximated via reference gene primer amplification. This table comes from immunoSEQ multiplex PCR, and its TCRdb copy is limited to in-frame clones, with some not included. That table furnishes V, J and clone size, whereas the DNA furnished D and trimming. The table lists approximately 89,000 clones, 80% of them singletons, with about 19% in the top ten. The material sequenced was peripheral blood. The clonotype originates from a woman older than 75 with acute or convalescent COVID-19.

CDR3 coding DNA: TGTGCCAGTAGTACCGCCGACAGGGGCTCCTACGAGCAGTACTTC. Protein: CASSTADRGSYEQYF. This rearrangement joins TRBV19 to TRBJ2-7, with TRBD1 matching over 8 bases. The V gene's germline CDR1 is LNHDA and CDR2 SQIVND (reference sequence). This CDR3 comprises 15 residues. After removal of 4 bases from V and 0 bases from J, the junction contained 5 bases not matched to a gene. Full variable domain (remainder filled in from reference TRBV19 and TRBJ2-7): DGGITQSPKYLFRKEGQNVTLSCEQNLNHDAMYWYRQDPGQGLRLIYYSQIVNDFQKGDIAEGYSVSREKKESFPLTVTSAQKNPTAFYLCASSTADRGSYEQYFGPGTRLTVT.